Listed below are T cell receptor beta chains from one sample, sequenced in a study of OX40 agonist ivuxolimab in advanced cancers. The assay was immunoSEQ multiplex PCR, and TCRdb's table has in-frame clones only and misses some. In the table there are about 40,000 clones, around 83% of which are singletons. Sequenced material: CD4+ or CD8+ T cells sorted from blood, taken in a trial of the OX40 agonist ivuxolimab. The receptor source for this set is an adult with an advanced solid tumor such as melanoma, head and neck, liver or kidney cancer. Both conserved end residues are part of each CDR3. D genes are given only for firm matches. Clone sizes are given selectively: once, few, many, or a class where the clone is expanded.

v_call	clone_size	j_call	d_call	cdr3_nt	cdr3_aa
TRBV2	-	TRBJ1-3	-	TGTGCCGGCGCCGCAGGGCTAGGTGGAAACACCATATATTTT	CAGAAGLGGNTIYF
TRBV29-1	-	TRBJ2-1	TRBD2	TGCAGCGTCGGAGGGACTAGCGGGAGGAGCTCCTACAATGAGCAGTTCTTC	CSVGGTSGRSSYNEQFF
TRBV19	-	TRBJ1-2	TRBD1	TGTGCCAGTAGTATGACAGGGGCGTTTTATGGCTACACCTTC	CASSMTGAFYGYTF
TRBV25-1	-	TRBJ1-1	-	TGTGCCAGCAGTGTAGAGTGGAGTGACACTGAAGCTTTCTTT	CASSVEWSDTEAFF
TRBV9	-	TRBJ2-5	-	TGTGCCAGCAGCCCCGACGACGGGACCCAGTACTTC	CASSPDDGTQYF
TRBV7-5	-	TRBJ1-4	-	TGTGTCAGAAGCTTAAGGGGGACAGATAATGAAAAACTGTTTTTT	CVRSLRGTDNEKLFF
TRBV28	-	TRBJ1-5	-	TGTGCCAGCAGTCTAGCCCCTACGGGCAATCAGCCCCAGCATTTT	CASSLAPTGNQPQHF
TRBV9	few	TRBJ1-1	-	TGTGCCAGCAGCGCTTGGAGCACTGAAGCTTTCTTT	CASSAWSTEAFF
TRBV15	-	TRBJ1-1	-	TGTGCCACCAGCAGAGATTTGGGGTTGGACACTGAAGCTTTCTTT	CATSRDLGLDTEAFF
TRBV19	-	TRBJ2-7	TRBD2	TGTGCCAGTAGTCCAGGACTAGCGGGATCCTACGAGCAGTACTTC	CASSPGLAGSYEQYF
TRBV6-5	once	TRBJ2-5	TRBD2	TGTGCCAGCATTCGGGGCGGGGGGGCCGGAGAGACCCAGTACTTC	CASIRGGGAGETQYF
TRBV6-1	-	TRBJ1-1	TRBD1	TGTGCCAGCAGTGAAAAGATTGGACAGGGTCCCTTTAATCTGAACACTGAAGCTTTCTTT	CASSEKIGQGPFNLNTEAFF
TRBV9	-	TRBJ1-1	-	TGTGCCAGCAGCGTAGCGGACAGAAACACTGAAGCTTTCTTT	CASSVADRNTEAFF
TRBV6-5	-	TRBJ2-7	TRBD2	TGTGCCAGCAGCGCCGGGACTAGCGGGGAGCAGTACTTC	CASSAGTSGEQYF
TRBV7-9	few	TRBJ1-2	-	TGTGCCAGCAGCCTGGCCCGGGGCGTTGGGTATGGCTACACCTTC	CASSLARGVGYGYTF
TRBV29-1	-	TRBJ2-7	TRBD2	TGCAGCGTTGAACGGGGAGGGTTCTACGAGCAGTACTTC	CSVERGGFYEQYF
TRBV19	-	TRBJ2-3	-	TGTGCCAGTACATCGGGAGAAGGTACAGATACGCAGTATTTT	CASTSGEGTDTQYF
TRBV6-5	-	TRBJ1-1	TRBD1	TGTGCCAGCAGAATGTCAGGGGGCCTCTACTCTGAAGCTTTCTTT	CASRMSGGLYSEAFF
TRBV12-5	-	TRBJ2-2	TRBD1	TGTGCTAGTGGTTTCATGGACAGGGGATACACCGGGGAGCTGTTTTTT	CASGFMDRGYTGELFF
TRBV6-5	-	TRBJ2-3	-	TGTGCCAGCAGTTTGGGCCCAAGGGCCCAAGATACGCAGTATTTT	CASSLGPRAQDTQYF
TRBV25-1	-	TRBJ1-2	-	TGTGCCAGCAGTTTCACGGAACGCAGGGGCTACACCTTC	CASSFTERRGYTF
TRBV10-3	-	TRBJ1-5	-	TGTGCCATCAGTAGACCTGGGGGCAATCAGCCCCAGCATTTT	CAISRPGGNQPQHF
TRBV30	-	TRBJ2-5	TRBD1	TGTGCCTGCCCGTTTAGACAGGGTCTAGGTAACCAGTACTTC	CACPFRQGLGNQYF
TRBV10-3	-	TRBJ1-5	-	TGTGCCACCTCGGGGGTGAGTCAGCCCCAGCATTTT	CATSGVSQPQHF
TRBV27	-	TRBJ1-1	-	TGTGCCAGCAGTCCCCCGCTGAACACTGAAGCTTTCTTT	CASSPPLNTEAFF
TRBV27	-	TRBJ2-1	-	TGTGCCAGCAGTTTAAGCGGAAATGAGCAGTTCTTC	CASSLSGNEQFF
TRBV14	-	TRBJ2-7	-	TGTGCCAGCAGCCAAGAAGGTGTTTACGAGCAGTACTTC	CASSQEGVYEQYF
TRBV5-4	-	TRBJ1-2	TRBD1	TGTGCCAGCAGCAGCCTCGGGACAGGGTTATTGAGGAACTATGGCTACACCTTC	CASSSLGTGLLRNYGYTF
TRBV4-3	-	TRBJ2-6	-	TGCGCCAGCAGCCCCTCCTCTGGGGCCAACGTCCTGACTTTC	CASSPSSGANVLTF
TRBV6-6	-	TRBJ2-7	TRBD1	TGTGCCAGCAGTTACTCGCAGGGGGCCTACGAGCAGTACTTC	CASSYSQGAYEQYF
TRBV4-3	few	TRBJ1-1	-	TGCGCCAGCAGCCAAGGGTGGGACACTGAAGCTTTCTTT	CASSQGWDTEAFF
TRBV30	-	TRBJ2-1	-	TGTGCCTGGGGTACTAGCATGAGTTTGTGGAATGAGCAGTTCTTC	CAWGTSMSLWNEQFF
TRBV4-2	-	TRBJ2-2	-	TGTGCCAGCAGCCAAGACTTGGTTCACGGGGGCATGAGCACCGGGGAGCTGTTTTTT	CASSQDLVHGGMSTGELFF
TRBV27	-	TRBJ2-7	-	TGTGCCAGCAGCCTGGGACGGAACTCCTACGAGCAGTACTTC	CASSLGRNSYEQYF
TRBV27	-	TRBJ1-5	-	TGTGCCAGCAGACCCGGGGGTCCCAATCAGCCCCAGCATTTT	CASRPGGPNQPQHF
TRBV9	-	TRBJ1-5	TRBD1	TGTGCCAGCAGCCCGACAGGGTCTCAGCCCCAGCATTTT	CASSPTGSQPQHF
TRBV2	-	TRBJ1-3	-	TGTGCCACCCAAGCCCGGGGGTATGAAAACACCATATATTTT	CATQARGYENTIYF
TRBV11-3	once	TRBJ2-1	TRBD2	TGTGCCAGCAGCTTATCCACTTATAGCGGGGGGGGCTACAATGAGCAGTTCTTC	CASSLSTYSGGGYNEQFF
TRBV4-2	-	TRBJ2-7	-	TGTGCCAGCAGCGGGGCAGTCCTCTACGAGCAGTACTTC	CASSGAVLYEQYF
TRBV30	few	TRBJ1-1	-	TGTGCCTGGAGTGTGGGGATCGGACTCACTGAAGCTTTCTTT	CAWSVGIGLTEAFF
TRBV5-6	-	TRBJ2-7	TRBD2	TGTGCCAGCAGCCAGACTAGCGGGAGGTTCTACGAGCAGTACTTC	CASSQTSGRFYEQYF